The sequence of this T cell receptor beta chain was determined in a study of blood T cell repertoires in COVID-19. Study-wide context: Collection of acute and convalescent COVID-19 samples took place in the United States, Italy and Spain. Nucleic acid was either cDNA or gDNA, and it came from T cells, B-cell-depleted T cells, or PBMCs.

The CDR3 spans 15 residues. V lost 2 bases to trimming and J lost 0 bases, with 10 bases between them. The germline CDR1 and CDR2 sequences are MDHEN and SYDVKM. Assay used: immunoSEQ multiplex PCR; TCRdb lists only in-frame clones, some missing. In the table there are 80,000 to 130,000 clones, 90% to 95% of which are singletons. V is TRBV28 and J is TRBJ1-1; D is unclear. Material for sequencing was peripheral blood. This receptor was obtained from a man in his sixties with acute or convalescent COVID-19. The CDR3 region is CASSLGQHMNTEAFF. The CDR3 bases are TGTGCCAGCAGTTTAGGGCAGCACATGAACACTGAAGCTTTCTTT.